The clone carrying this T cell receptor beta chain has just a few counts. The record originates from a study of graft-versus-host responses after intestinal transplantation. The CDR3 contains 13 residues. The germline gives CDR1 ENHRY, CDR2 SYGVKD. V was clipped by 10 bases and J by 2 bases; unmatched bases: 6. The method was immunoSEQ multiplex PCR; TCRdb's version includes in-frame clones alone and lacks a portion of them. The sample includes more than 55,000 clones, 80% to 90% of them seen just once. This receptor was identified in a human patient who received an intestinal transplant, so some T cells may come from the graft donor. The chain is built from TRBV10-3 and TRBJ1-2; 8 bases agree with TRBD1. Sequenced material: PBMCs, taken 26 days after transplant. CDR3 sequence (DNA): TGTGCCACCAGCCGACAGGGGAACTATGGCTACACCTTC. Encoded protein: CATSRQGNYGYTF.